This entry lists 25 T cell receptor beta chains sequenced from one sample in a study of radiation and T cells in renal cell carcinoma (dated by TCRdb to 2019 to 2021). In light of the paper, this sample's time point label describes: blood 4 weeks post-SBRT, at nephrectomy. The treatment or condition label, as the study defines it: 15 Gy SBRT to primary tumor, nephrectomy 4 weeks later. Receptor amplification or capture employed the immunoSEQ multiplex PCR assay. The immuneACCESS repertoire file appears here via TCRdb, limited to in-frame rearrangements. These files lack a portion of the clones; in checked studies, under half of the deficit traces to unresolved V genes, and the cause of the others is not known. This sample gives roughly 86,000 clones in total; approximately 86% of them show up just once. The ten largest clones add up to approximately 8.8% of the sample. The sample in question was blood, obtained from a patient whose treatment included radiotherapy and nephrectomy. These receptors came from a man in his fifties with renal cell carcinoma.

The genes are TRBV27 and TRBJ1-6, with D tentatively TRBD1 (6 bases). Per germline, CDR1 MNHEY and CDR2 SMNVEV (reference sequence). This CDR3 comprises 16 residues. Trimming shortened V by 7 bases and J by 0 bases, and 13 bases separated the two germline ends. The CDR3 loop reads CASTPGRGSYNSPLHF. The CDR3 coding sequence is TGTGCCAGCACCCCTGGCAGGGGCTCCTATAATTCACCCCTCCACTTT.

The chain's CDR3 is CSGVQGAWGGYTF. CDR3 DNA sequence: TGCAGCGGTGTACAGGGGGCTTGGGGTGGCTACACCTTC. This chain joins TRBV29-1 and TRBJ1-2; the match to TRBD1 covers 9 bases. Germline CDR1 is SQVTM and CDR2 is ANQGSEA. Losses at the gene ends were 7 bases for V and 7 bases for J; bases not matched to a gene: 10. CDR3 size: 13 residues.

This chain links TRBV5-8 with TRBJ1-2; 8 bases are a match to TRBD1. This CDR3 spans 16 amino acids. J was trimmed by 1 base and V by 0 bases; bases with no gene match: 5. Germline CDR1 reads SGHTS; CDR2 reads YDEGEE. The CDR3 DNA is TGTGCCAGCAGCTTGGAAAACAGGGGGAGTAACTATGGCTACACCTTC. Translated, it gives CASSLENRGSNYGYTF.

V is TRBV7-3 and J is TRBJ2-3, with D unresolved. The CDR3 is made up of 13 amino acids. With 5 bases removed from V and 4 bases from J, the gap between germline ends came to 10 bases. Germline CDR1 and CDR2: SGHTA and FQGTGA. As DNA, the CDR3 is TGTGCCAGCAGCCAAAGGCCGGCAGATACGCAGTATTTT. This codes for CASSQRPADTQYF. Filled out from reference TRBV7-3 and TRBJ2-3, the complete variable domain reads GAGVSQTPSNKVTEKGKYVELRCDPISGHTALYWYRQSLGQGPEFLIYFQGTGAADDSGLPNDRFFAVRPEGSVSTLKIQRTERGDSAVYLCASSQRPADTQYFGPGTRLTVL.

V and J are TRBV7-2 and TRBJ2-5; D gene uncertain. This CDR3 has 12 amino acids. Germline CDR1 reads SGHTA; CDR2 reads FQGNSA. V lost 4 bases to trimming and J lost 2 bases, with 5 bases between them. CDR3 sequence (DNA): TGTGCCAGCAGCTCGCGTCAAGAGACCCAGTACTTC. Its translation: CASSSRQETQYF. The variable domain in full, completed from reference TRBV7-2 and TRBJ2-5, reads GAGVSQSPSNKVTEKGKDVELRCDPISGHTALYWYRQSLGQGLEFLIYFQGNSAPDKSGLPSDRFSAERTGGSVSTLTIQRTQQEDSAVYLCASSSRQETQYFGPGTRLLVL.

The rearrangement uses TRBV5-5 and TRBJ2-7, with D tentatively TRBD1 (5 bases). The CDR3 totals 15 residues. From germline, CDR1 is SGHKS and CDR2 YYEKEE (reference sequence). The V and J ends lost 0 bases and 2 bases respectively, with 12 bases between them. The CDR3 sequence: CASSLAPRDPYEQYF. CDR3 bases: TGTGCCAGCAGCTTGGCTCCCAGGGATCCCTACGAGCAGTACTTC.

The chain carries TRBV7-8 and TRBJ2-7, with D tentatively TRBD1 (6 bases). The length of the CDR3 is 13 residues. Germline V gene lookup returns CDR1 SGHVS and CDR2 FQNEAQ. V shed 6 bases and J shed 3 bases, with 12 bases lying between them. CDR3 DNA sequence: TGTGCCAGCAGACCAACCAGGGGCTACGAGCAGTACTTC. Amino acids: CASRPTRGYEQYF.

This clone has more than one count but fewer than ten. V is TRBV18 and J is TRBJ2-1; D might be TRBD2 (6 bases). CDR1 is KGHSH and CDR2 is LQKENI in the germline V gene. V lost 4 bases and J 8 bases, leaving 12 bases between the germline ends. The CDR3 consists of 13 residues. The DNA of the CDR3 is TGTGCCAGCTCACGGTCATGGGGGGATGAGCAGTTCTTC. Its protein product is CASSRSWGDEQFF.

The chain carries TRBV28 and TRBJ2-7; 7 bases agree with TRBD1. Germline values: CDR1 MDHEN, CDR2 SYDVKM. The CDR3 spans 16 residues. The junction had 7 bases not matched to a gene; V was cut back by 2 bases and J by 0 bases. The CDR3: CASSLVGWTGSYEQYF. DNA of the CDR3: TGTGCCAGCAGTTTAGTCGGGTGGACAGGCTCCTACGAGCAGTACTTC.

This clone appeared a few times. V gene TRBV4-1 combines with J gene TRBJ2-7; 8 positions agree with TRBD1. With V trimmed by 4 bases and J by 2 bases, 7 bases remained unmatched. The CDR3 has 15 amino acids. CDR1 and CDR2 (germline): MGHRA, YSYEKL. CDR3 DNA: TGCGCCAGCAGCCCCGCCAGGGGGCAAGCCTACGAGCAGTACTTC. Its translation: CASSPARGQAYEQYF.

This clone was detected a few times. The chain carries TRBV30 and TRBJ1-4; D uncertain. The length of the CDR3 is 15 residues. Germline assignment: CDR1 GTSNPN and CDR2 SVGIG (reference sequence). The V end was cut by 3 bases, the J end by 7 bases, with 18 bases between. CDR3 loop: CAWRGKGLVGEKLFF. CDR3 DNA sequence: TGTGCCTGGAGGGGGAAGGGCCTGGTGGGTGAAAAACTGTTTTTT.

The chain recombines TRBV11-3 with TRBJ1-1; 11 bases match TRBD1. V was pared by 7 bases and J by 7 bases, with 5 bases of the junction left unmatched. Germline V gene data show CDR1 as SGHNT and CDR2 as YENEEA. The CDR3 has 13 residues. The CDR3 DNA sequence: TGTGCCAGCAAAAGGACAGGGGGCAATGAAGCTTTCTTT. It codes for CASKRTGGNEAFF.

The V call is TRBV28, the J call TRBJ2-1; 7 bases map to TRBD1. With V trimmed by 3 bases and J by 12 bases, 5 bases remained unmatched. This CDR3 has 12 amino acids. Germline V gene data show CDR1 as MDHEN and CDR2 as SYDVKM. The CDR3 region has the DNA TGTGCCAGCAGTTTGGGGACAGTGGGGCAGTTCTTC. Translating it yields CASSLGTVGQFF.

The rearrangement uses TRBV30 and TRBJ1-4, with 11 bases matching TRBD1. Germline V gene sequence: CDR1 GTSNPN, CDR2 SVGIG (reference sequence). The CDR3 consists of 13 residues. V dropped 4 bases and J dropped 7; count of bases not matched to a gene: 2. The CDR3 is CAWKDRGLEKLFF. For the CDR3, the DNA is TGTGCCTGGAAGGACAGGGGGCTTGAAAAACTGTTTTTT.

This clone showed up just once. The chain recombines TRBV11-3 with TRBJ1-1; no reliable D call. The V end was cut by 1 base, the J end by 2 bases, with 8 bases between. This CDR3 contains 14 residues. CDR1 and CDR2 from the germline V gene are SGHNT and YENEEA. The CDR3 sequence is CASSLGRGNTEAFF. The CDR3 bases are TGTGCCAGCAGCTTAGGTCGGGGAAACACTGAAGCTTTCTTT.

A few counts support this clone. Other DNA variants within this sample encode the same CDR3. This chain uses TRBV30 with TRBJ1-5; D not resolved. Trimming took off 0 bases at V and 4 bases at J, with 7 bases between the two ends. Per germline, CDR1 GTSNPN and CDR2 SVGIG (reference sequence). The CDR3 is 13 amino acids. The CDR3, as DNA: TGTGCCTGGAGTGTACGGGGTAATCAGCCCCAGCATTTT. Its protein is CAWSVRGNQPQHF.

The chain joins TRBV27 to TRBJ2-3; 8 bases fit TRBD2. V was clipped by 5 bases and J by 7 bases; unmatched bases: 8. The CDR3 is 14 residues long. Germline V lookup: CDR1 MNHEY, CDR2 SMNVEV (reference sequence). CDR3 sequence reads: CASSSGSGTYTQYF. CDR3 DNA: TGTGCCAGCAGTAGCGGGAGTGGAACCTATACGCAGTATTTT.

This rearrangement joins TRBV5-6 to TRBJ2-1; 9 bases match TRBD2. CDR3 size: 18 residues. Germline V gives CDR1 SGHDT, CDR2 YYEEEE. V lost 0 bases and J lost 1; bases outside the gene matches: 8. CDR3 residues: CASSLAVASGTSYNEQFF. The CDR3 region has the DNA TGTGCCAGCAGCTTGGCCGTGGCTAGCGGGACTTCCTACAATGAGCAGTTCTTC.

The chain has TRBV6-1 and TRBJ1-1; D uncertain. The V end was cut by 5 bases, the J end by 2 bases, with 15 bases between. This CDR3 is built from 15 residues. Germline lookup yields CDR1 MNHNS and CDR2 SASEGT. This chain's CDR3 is CASSPGWTGNTEAFF. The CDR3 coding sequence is TGTGCCAGCAGTCCCGGGTGGACGGGAAACACTGAAGCTTTCTTT.

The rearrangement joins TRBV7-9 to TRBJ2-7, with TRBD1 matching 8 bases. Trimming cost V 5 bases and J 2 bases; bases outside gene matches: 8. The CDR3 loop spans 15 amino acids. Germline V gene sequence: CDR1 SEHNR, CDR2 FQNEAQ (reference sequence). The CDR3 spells CASSPDRGTAYEQYF. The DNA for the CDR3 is TGTGCCAGCAGCCCTGACAGGGGAACTGCCTACGAGCAGTACTTC.

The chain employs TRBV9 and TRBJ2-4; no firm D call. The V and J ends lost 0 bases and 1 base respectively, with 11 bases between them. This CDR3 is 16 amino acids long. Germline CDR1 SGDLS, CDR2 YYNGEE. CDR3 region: CASSVGASSAKNIQYF. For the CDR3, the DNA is TGTGCCAGCAGCGTAGGGGCTTCATCCGCCAAAAACATTCAGTACTTC.

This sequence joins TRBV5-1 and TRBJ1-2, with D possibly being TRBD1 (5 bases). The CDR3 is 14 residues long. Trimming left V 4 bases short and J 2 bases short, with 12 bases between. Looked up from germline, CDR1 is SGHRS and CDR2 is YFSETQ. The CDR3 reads CASSPQEGNYGYTF. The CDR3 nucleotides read TGCGCCAGCAGCCCCCAAGAGGGGAACTATGGCTACACCTTC.

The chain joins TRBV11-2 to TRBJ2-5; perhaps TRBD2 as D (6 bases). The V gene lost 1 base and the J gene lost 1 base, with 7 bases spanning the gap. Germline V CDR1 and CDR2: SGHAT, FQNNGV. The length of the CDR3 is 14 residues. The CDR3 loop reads CASSLGGVQETQYF. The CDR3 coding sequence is TGTGCCAGCAGCTTAGGGGGGGTCCAAGAGACCCAGTACTTC.

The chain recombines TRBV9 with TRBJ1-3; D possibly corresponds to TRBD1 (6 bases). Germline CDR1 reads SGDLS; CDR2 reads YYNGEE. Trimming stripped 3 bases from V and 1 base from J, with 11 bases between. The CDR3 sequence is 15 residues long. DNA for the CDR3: TGTGCCAGCAGCGCATATACAGGGTCTGGAAACACCATATATTTT. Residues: CASSAYTGSGNTIYF.

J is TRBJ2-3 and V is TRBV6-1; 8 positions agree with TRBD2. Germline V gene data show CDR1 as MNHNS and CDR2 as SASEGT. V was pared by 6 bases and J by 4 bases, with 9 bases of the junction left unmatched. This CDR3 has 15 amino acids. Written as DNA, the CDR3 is TGTGCCAGCAGGGGACTCGGACTAGCCTCAGATACGCAGTATTTT. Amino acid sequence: CASRGLGLASDTQYF.